Each of the 6 T cell receptor beta chains below was sequenced from the same sample in a study of response to subunit inactivated influenza vaccine. In TCRdb, the RT-PCR reads were re-called with MiXCR into one record per CDR3 protein. The sample yields around 580,000 distinct CDR3 sequences, 13% to 15% seen once. This sample comprised PBMCs from blood, obtained less than 13 days after vaccination. The receptors come from a man over 45 who received an inactivated influenza vaccine.

In its sample, this clonotype was seen many times. The chain carries TRBV12-3 or TRBV12-4 and TRBJ2-7; TRBD2 is a possible D gene (6 bases). Trimming stripped 8 bases from V and 4 bases from J, with 15 bases between. The CDR3 is 13 residues long. The CDR3 DNA is TGTGCCAGCTCGGGACTGGAGAGTTACGAGCAGTACTTC. This sequence encodes CASSGLESYEQYF.

This clonotype was detected ten times or more. The rearrangement links TRBV4-3 to TRBJ2-5; possible D gene TRBD1, 7 bases. This CDR3 is built from 16 residues. V shed 0 bases and J shed 5 bases, with 16 bases lying between them. CDR1 is LGHNA, CDR2 YSLEER, per germline. Here the CDR3 reads CASSQDGGGVSETQYF. As DNA, the CDR3 is TGCGCCAGCAGCCAAGATGGAGGGGGCGTGAGTGAGACCCAGTACTTC.

This clonotype was seen ten or more times. The chain combines TRBV6-2 or TRBV6-3 with TRBJ2-7, with D unclear. The CDR3 is 15 residues long. The germline CDR1 and CDR2 sequences are MNHEY and SVGEGT. V lost 5 bases, J lost 1 base, and 15 bases lay in between. CDR3 coding DNA: TGTGCCAGCAGTCTCTCCCCGGATCGATCCTACGAGCAGTACTTC. Translating it yields CASSLSPDRSYEQYF.

This sequence joins TRBV5-1 and TRBJ1-2, with D possibly being TRBD1 (6 bases). Germline assignment: CDR1 SGHRS and CDR2 YFSETQ. CDR3 length: 15 amino acids. The V gene lost 4 bases and the J gene lost 4 bases, with 17 bases spanning the gap. This CDR3 is CASSPPRGLSYGYTF. Written as DNA, the CDR3 is TGCGCCAGCAGCCCGCCCAGGGGTCTCAGCTATGGCTACACCTTC.

This clonotype has ten or more counts. The rearrangement links TRBV20-1 to TRBJ2-2, with D perhaps being TRBD1 or TRBD2 (5 bases each). V was trimmed by 1 base and J by 3 bases, leaving 12 bases between them. The CDR3 totals 15 residues. Looked up from germline, CDR1 is DFQATT and CDR2 is SNEGSKA (reference sequence). CDR3 amino acids: CSARVPLGDTGELFF. Here the CDR3 DNA reads TGCAGTGCTAGAGTCCCCTTGGGGGACACCGGGGAGCTGTTTTTT.

Points on this clonotype: One end of the junction is discordant with germline, which a read error may explain. V and J are TRBV5-4 and TRBJ2-7; TRBD1 matches 11 bases. The CDR3 totals 12 residues. Germline V CDR1 and CDR2: SGHNT, YYREEE (reference sequence). The CDR3 reads CASGRTGGFLHF. CDR3 nucleotide sequence: TGTGCCAGCGGCCGGACAGGGGGCTTCCTGCACTTC.